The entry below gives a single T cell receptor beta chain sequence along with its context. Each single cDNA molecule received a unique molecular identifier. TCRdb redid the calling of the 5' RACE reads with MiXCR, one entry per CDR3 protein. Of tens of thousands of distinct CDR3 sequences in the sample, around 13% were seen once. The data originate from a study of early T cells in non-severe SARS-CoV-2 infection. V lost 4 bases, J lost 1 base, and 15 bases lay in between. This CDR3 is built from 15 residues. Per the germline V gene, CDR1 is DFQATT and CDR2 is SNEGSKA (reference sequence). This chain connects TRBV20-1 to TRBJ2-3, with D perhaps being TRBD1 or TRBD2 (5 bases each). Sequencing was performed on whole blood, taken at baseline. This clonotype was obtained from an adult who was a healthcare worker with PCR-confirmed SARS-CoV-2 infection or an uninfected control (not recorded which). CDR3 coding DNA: TGCAGTGCTACCCATGGGGGTAGCCGCACAGATACGCAGTATTTT. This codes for CSATHGGSRTDTQYF.